These 25 T cell receptor beta chains came from one sample sequenced in a study of OX40 agonist ivuxolimab in advanced cancers. The data were produced by immunoSEQ multiplex PCR, yet TCRdb's version contains in-frame clones alone and is incomplete. The sample comprises about 73,000 clones, 75% to 95% of which are singletons, and less than 0.6% rests with the top ten. The sequences come from CD4+ or CD8+ T cells sorted from blood, collected in a trial of the OX40 agonist ivuxolimab. The receptors were sampled from an adult with an advanced solid tumor such as melanoma, head and neck, liver or kidney cancer.

The chain couples TRBV6-1 to TRBJ2-7; D gene ambiguous. V lost 6 bases and J 2 bases, leaving 14 bases between the germline ends. Germline V gene sequence: CDR1 MNHNS, CDR2 SASEGT. The CDR3 runs 14 residues. The CDR3 sequence is CASRNLGRTYEQYF. The CDR3 DNA reads as TGTGCCAGCAGAAACCTCGGACGGACCTACGAGCAGTACTTC.

J is TRBJ2-5 and V is TRBV6-6; 10 bases are shared with TRBD1. The CDR3 is 15 residues long. J gave up 2 bases and V 3 bases, and 3 bases lay outside the gene matches. The germline gives CDR1 MNHNY, CDR2 SVGAGI (reference sequence). For the CDR3, the DNA is TGTGCCAGCAGTTATCCGGGACAGGGGCAAGAGACCCAGTACTTC. Translation: CASSYPGQGQETQYF.

This rearrangement joins TRBV2 to TRBJ2-7; D remains unclear. This CDR3 contains 12 residues. The germline CDR1 and CDR2 sequences are SNHLY and FYNNEI. V gave up 6 bases and J gave up 8 bases, with 14 bases separating them. CDR3 coding DNA: TGTGCCAGCAGCGACGGACCAAGGAAGCAGTACTTC. It specifies CASSDGPRKQYF.

The rearrangement uses TRBV2 and TRBJ2-1; D gene ambiguous. The CDR3 has 13 amino acids. Between the trimmed V and J ends, which lost 9 bases and 16 bases, there was a span of 25 bases. Germline V gene sequence: CDR1 SNHLY, CDR2 FYNNEI. For the CDR3, the DNA is TGTGCCAGTAATTGGGATGAGGTAGCCGGAACTTTCTTC. It specifies CASNWDEVAGTFF. Together with reference TRBV2 and TRBJ2-1, the CDR3 gives the full variable domain: EPEVTQTPSHQVTQMGQEVILRCVPISNHLYFYWYRQILGQKVEFLVSFYNNEISEKSEIFDDQFSVERPDGSNFTLKIRSTKLEDSAMYFCASNWDEVAGTFFGPGTRLTVL.

The chain employs TRBV5-1 and TRBJ1-5; a possible D gene is TRBD1 (5 bases). With 5 bases removed from V and 4 bases from J, the gap between germline ends came to 16 bases. This CDR3 contains 15 residues. In germline, CDR1 is SGHRS, CDR2 YFSETQ. CDR3 DNA: TGCGCCAGCAGACCGACGACAGTCGGGAATCAGCCCCAGCATTTT. Its translation is CASRPTTVGNQPQHF.

The J gene is TRBJ2-3, the V gene TRBV7-2; TRBD2 matches 15 bases. The J segment lost 4 bases and the V segment lost 5 bases, leaving 7 bases of the junction unmatched. Germline V gives CDR1 SGHTA, CDR2 FQGNSA. This CDR3 has 17 amino acids. The CDR3 DNA is TGTGCCAGCAGCCCAAGGACTAGCGGGAGGGGGGCAGATACGCAGTATTTT. Amino acids: CASSPRTSGRGADTQYF.

The chain couples TRBV28 to TRBJ2-2; D unresolved. The CDR3 length is 15 residues. Germline V gene lookup returns CDR1 MDHEN and CDR2 SYDVKM. The V and J ends lost 4 bases and 5 bases respectively, with 14 bases between them. The CDR3: CASSSPPATTGELFF. As DNA, the CDR3 is TGTGCCAGCAGTTCCCCACCCGCTACGACCGGGGAGCTGTTTTTT. Combining the CDR3 with reference TRBV28 and TRBJ2-2 gives the whole variable domain DVKVTQSSRYLVKRTGEKVFLECVQDMDHENMFWYRQDPGLGLRLIYFSYDVKMKEKGDIPEGYSVSREKKERFSLILESASTNQTSMYLCASSSPPATTGELFFGEGSRLTVL.

The chain carries TRBV7-2 and TRBJ2-7; a weak D match, TRBD1 (6 bases). Germline values: CDR1 SGHTA, CDR2 FQGNSA. The CDR3 sequence is 16 residues long. Trimming left V 1 base short and J 2 bases short, with 15 bases between. The CDR3 region is CASSLVYRGQAYEQYF. As DNA, the CDR3 is TGTGCCAGCAGCTTAGTTTATCGGGGACAAGCCTACGAGCAGTACTTC.

This sequence joins TRBV5-1 and TRBJ2-7, with a weak D call TRBD1 (6 bases). The CDR3 is made up of 12 amino acids. Per the germline V gene, CDR1 is SGHRS and CDR2 is YFSETQ. The ends were cut back, 7 bases at V and 3 bases at J, with 11 bases in the middle. CDR3 bases: TGCGCCAGCCGGCAGGGGAACTACGAGCAGTACTTC. Protein sequence: CASRQGNYEQYF.

V gene TRBV9 combines with J gene TRBJ2-5; D unclear. This CDR3 has 14 residues. Per the germline V gene, CDR1 is SGDLS and CDR2 is YYNGEE. V was shortened by 5 bases and J by 2 bases, with 13 bases between the two germline ends. The CDR3 is CASSEGPEQETQYF. DNA of the CDR3: TGTGCCAGCAGTGAAGGCCCAGAACAAGAGACCCAGTACTTC. The full variable domain, with the rest looked up from reference TRBV9 and TRBJ2-5, is DSGVTQTPKHLITATGQRVTLRCSPRSGDLSVYWYQQSLDQGLQFLIQYYNGEERAKGNILERFSAQQFPDLHSELNLSSLELGDSALYFCASSEGPEQETQYFGPGTRLLVL.

The chain combines TRBV7-9 with TRBJ2-2; 7 bases line up with TRBD1. The CDR3 covers 15 residues. Germline CDR1 is SEHNR and CDR2 is FQNEAQ (reference sequence). V shed 6 bases and J 1 base; nucleotides not matched to a gene: 5. In DNA, the CDR3 is TGTGCCAGCAGGTCCGGGACAGTGAACACCGGGGAGCTGTTTTTT. It translates to CASRSGTVNTGELFF.

This chain links TRBV28 with TRBJ1-2; 7 nucleotides align to TRBD1. The junction had 7 bases not matched to a gene; V was cut back by 2 bases and J by 4 bases. In germline, CDR1 is MDHEN, CDR2 SYDVKM. The CDR3 contains 15 residues. This CDR3 is CASSLPDRETYGYTF. DNA for the CDR3: TGTGCCAGCAGTTTACCTGACAGGGAGACCTATGGCTACACCTTC.

V usage is TRBV18 and J usage is TRBJ1-4; D unclear. Germline values: CDR1 KGHSH, CDR2 LQKENI. This CDR3 region has 13 residues. Trimming pared 1 base from V and 8 bases from J, leaving 8 bases between. As DNA, the CDR3 is TGTGCCAGCTCACCACGTGGCAGAGAAAAACTGTTTTTT. Translating gives CASSPRGREKLFF. The whole variable domain, remainder taken from reference TRBV18 and TRBJ1-4, is NAGVMQNPRHLVRRRGQEARLRCSPMKGHSHVYWYRQLPEEGLKFMVYLQKENIIDESGMPKERFSAEFPKEGPSILRIQQVVRGDSAAYFCASSPRGREKLFFGSGTQLSVL.

V usage is TRBV27 and J usage is TRBJ2-2; TRBD1 might be the D (5 bases). Trimming took 3 bases from V and 7 from J, leaving 12 bases between them. This CDR3 spans 14 amino acids. The V gene's germline CDR1 is MNHEY and CDR2 SMNVEV (reference sequence). The CDR3 sequence: CASSLRQGFGELFF. The CDR3, as DNA: TGTGCCAGCAGTTTGCGTCAGGGTTTCGGGGAGCTGTTTTTT.

The chain links TRBV12-5 to TRBJ2-1; no clear D gene. V lost 5 bases and J lost 7, with 12 bases in between. This CDR3 comprises 13 residues. Germline V gene sequence: CDR1 LGHNT, CDR2 FRNRAP. The CDR3 nucleotides are TGTGCTAGTGGTCCTGGACCGAAAAATGAGCAGTTCTTC. This translates into CASGPGPKNEQFF.

The chain employs TRBV7-2 and TRBJ2-7; D gene ambiguous. Per germline, CDR1 SGHTA and CDR2 FQGNSA. Deletions cut 5 bases from V and 2 bases from J, with 13 bases between. The CDR3 has 14 amino acids. DNA of the CDR3: TGTGCCAGCAGCCTATATATGGCGCCCTACGAGCAGTACTTC. Translating gives CASSLYMAPYEQYF.

V gene TRBV5-6 combines with J gene TRBJ2-7; TRBD2 matches at 7 bases. The ends lost 4 bases at V and 3 bases at J; junction bases unmatched: 4. The germline gives CDR1 SGHDT, CDR2 YYEEEE. The CDR3 length is 13 residues. The CDR3 loop reads CASSRDYHYEQYF. CDR3 in DNA: TGTGCCAGCAGCCGGGACTATCACTACGAGCAGTACTTC.

CDR3 DNA: TGTGCCAGCAGTAAGGACATATCGACGGGAAACACTGAAGCTTTCTTT. Its protein is CASSKDISTGNTEAFF. The genes are TRBV2 and TRBJ1-1; possibly TRBD1 for D (5 bases). The CDR3 loop spans 16 amino acids. Germline V lookup: CDR1 SNHLY, CDR2 FYNNEI. Trimming stripped 5 bases from V and 2 bases from J, with 18 bases between.

The gene calls are TRBV28 and TRBJ1-5, with D perhaps TRBD1 (5 bases). CDR1 is MDHEN, CDR2 SYDVKM, per germline. The length of the CDR3 is 15 residues. With 4 bases removed from V and 4 bases from J, the gap between germline ends came to 14 bases. The CDR3 DNA reads TGTGCCAGCAGTTGGGAGACAGCCGTTAATCAGCCCCAGCATTTT. Protein product: CASSWETAVNQPQHF.

The V and J genes are TRBV7-2 and TRBJ2-7, with D tentatively TRBD2 (6 bases). This CDR3 region has 13 residues. Trimming took off 4 bases at V and 11 bases at J, with 18 bases between the two ends. The germline gives CDR1 SGHTA, CDR2 FQGNSA. The CDR3 DNA is TGTGCCAGCAGCTCAGGACCGGGAGTGATAGAGTACTTC. This encodes CASSSGPGVIEYF.

V usage is TRBV19 and J usage is TRBJ1-1; D remains unclear. The CDR3 covers 14 residues. V lost 1 base and J lost 3, with 9 bases in between. The germline V gene has CDR1 LNHDA and CDR2 SQIVND (reference sequence). DNA of the CDR3: TGTGCCAGTAGTATAGGACGGTCGGACACTGAAGCTTTCTTT. This codes for CASSIGRSDTEAFF.

The chain links TRBV7-8 to TRBJ1-1; D ambiguous. This CDR3 is 15 amino acids long. V was cut by 7 bases and J by 2 bases, with 17 bases left in between. CDR1 and CDR2 from the germline V gene are SGHVS and FQNEAQ. The CDR3 DNA sequence: TGTGCCAGCATCAACTACCGGGAAAAAAACACTGAAGCTTTCTTT. This translates into CASINYREKNTEAFF.

The chain uses TRBV7-2 and TRBJ2-5, with 8 positions matching TRBD2. Germline trimming cut 1 base from V and 3 bases from J; bases unmatched to any gene: 4. Germline CDR1 SGHTA, CDR2 FQGNSA. The CDR3 sequence is 15 residues long. CDR3 bases: TGTGCCAGCAGCTTAGGCGGGAGGTATGAAGAGACCCAGTACTTC. Translation: CASSLGGRYEETQYF.

This clone was picked up a small number of times. This sequence joins TRBV6-6 and TRBJ1-5, with unresolved D. Germline CDR1 and CDR2: MNHNY and SVGAGI (reference sequence). The CDR3 is 12 amino acids. V was cut by 4 bases and J by 9 bases, with 10 bases left in between. CDR3 sequence: CASSWAIWPQHF. CDR3 in DNA: TGTGCCAGCAGTTGGGCTATTTGGCCCCAGCATTTT.

The V gene is TRBV5-1, the J gene TRBJ2-6, with D possibly being TRBD1 or TRBD2 (5 bases each). V was pared by 3 bases and J by 0 bases, with 13 bases between. The germline CDR1 and CDR2 sequences are SGHRS and YFSETQ. CDR3 size: 17 residues. The chain's CDR3 is CASSWGTVDSGANVLTF. In DNA form, the CDR3 reads TGCGCCAGCAGCTGGGGGACGGTCGACTCTGGGGCCAACGTCCTGACTTTC.